This TCR beta chain came from a study of shared clonotypes between healthy human individuals (TCRdb year 2020). Study-level background: A couple of women and a few men aged 18 to 49 years were included in the cohort. To estimate repertoire size and how much clonotypes are shared between individuals, the study performed deep sequencing of blood TCR repertoires from a few healthy adults. Leukapheresis yielded between about 0.85 and 10 billion PBMCs per donor. For each donor, CD4 naive and CD4 memory were each given three plates, CD8 naive was given two plates, and CD8 memory was given one plate. To increase sequencing depth and limit assay-specific biases, different laboratories used diverse techniques to prepare libraries and sequence TCR repertoires. The investigation overall reported the following: Even with the large sequencing depth, rarefaction of the sorted-subset datasets indicated that sequencing was incomplete. Naive subsets generally had larger estimated clonotype richness than memory subsets did. Based on pairwise subsampling, the degree of clonotype sharing among donors was expected to be affected by sequencing depth. The genetic and exposure-history diversity represented was limited by the small number of donors. Only blood was sampled, and tissue TCR repertoires likely differ from those in blood. Compared with non-shared clonotypes, clonotypes shared by all four sorted-subset donors had higher generation probabilities. When a handful of donors were compared, the shared fraction of clonotypes was about 5.2% for naive CD4, approximately 3.5% for naive CD8, 2.3% for memory CD4, and under 0.5% for memory CD8.

The donors were healthy, HIV-negative adults with no recently reported acute infections or vaccinations. Every donor was a Caucasian adult living in Nashville, Tennessee, USA. Magnetic negative selection was used to enrich CD4+ T cells, after which naive cells were positively selected on CD45RA and the negative fraction became the memory subset. After blood collection by leukapheresis, PBMCs were isolated using Ficoll-Histopaque density gradient centrifugation and then cryopreserved in the vapor phase of liquid nitrogen. Analytical flow cytometry was used to check the purity and quantity of each magnetically sorted T cell population. Each sorted fraction had its genomic DNA isolated and then quantified by UV absorbance on a Nanodrop 2000c. V is cut by 5 bases and J by 0 bases, and the space between the germline ends is 11 bases. The CDR3 measures 14 amino acids from cysteine to phenylalanine. Only the CDR3 portion is preserved as DNA: 42 bases, with reading frame beginning at the first base. CDR1 is given as MNHNY and CDR2 as SVGAGI, both from the germline V gene (reference sequence).

Using the deep immunoSEQ assay, multiplex PCR amplified TCR CDR3 regions from genomic DNA. For each cell subset, the extracted genomic DNA was distributed evenly across all wells of several immunoSEQ 96-well plates, and each plate served as one replicate. Each replicate PCR for sorted subsets received approximately 200 ng genomic DNA, equal to roughly 30,000 T cell genomes. Purified libraries were measured with a Qubit 3.0 fluorometer, size-checked on a Bioanalyzer 2100, and measured again with the KAPA Library Quantification kit. Every immunoSEQ 96-well plate was sequenced on a separate single-read 150-cycle Illumina NextSeq 550 flow cell. Under the source paper's analysis protocol: Because the immunoSEQ output included only junctional sequences and no quality scores, the filtering could not be the same as the filtering used for full-length reads. To assign V/J genes and CDR3, sequences were annotated against IMGT germline references using PyIR, a Python wrapper for IgBLAST v1.9. Reads were removed for weak V/J assignments (E-value above 1e-6), missing CDR3, stop codons, out-of-frame junctions, or ambiguous translated residues. A V3J clonotype was defined by an identical inferred V gene, J gene, and CDR3 amino acid sequence. The percentage overlap between two repertoires was calculated by dividing the number of shared unique clonotypes by the size of the smaller repertoire. Repertoire richness was assessed with RTK rarefaction, the Chao1 estimator, and Recon v2.1 estimates of unobserved clonotypes. Generation probabilities were computed with OLGA for all TCRbeta clonotypes obtained by the gDNA method from four donors. This immuneACCESS table, as held by TCRdb, lists in-frame sequences with V and J called but not all clones. Of the missing ones, under half trace to an unresolved V gene in checked studies; the others have no known cause. V, J and clone size are taken as reported in that table, and D and trimming were inferred from the DNA itself. The sample contains about 2.5 million clones, around 90% of them found a single time. Around 0.4% of the sample rests with the top ten.

Worth noting for this clone: Its cognate antigen has yet to be identified. No base-level quality is on record; no much larger clone is a single base apart.

What was sequenced was naive CD4+ T cells from PBMCs. The cell subset or site label of this sample denotes: CD45RA+ positively selected. The sequence links TRBV6-6 to TRBJ2-7, with TRBD1 tentatively as D gene (5 bases match). This clonotype was sampled from a man younger than 35 in good health. Some clones in this sample may be carry-over from other donors' samples. This receptor has the CDR3 CASSPQDISYEQYF. The bases are TGTGCCAGCAGTCCACAGGACATCTCCTACGAGCAGTACTTC.